This T cell receptor beta chain was found in a study of T cell changes during pregnancy in multiple sclerosis. J lost 5 bases, V lost 6 bases, and 9 bases had no gene match. CDR3 size: 15 residues. Germline-derived CDR1 and CDR2 are SNHLY and FYNNEI. Measured with immunoSEQ multiplex PCR; TCRdb has only the in-frame clones, and not every one. The table includes under 70,000 clones, about 90% detected once. The material sequenced was peripheral blood, taken in the third trimester of pregnancy. V and J are TRBV2 and TRBJ2-1; 8 nucleotides line up with TRBD1. This clonotype was sampled from a female donor in good health, enrolled as a control in a pregnancy study. The CDR3 bases are TGTGCCAGCAGGTCAGGGGGCCTTCGCAACAATGAGCAGTTCTTC. This translates into CASRSGGLRNNEQFF.